This T cell receptor (beta chain) was captured in a study of blood T cell repertoires in COVID-19. Across the whole study: Researchers got acute and convalescent COVID-19 samples from the United States, Italy and Spain.

Germline V gene sequence: CDR1 SGHVS, CDR2 FNYEAQ. CDR3 length equals 16 residues. V was cut by 1 base and J by 4 bases, with 13 bases left in between. Authors' data handling: Using reference gene primer amplification, nucleated cell counts were estimated. Data came from immunoSEQ multiplex PCR; TCRdb stores just in-frame clones and leaves some out. V and J calls and clone size are those listed in that table; D and trimming were worked out from the DNA. Among about 35,000 clones, approximately 85% were seen once, and the ten largest hold 44%. The sample comprised peripheral blood. The TCR sequence derives from a man aged 55-75 years with active or convalescent COVID-19. V is TRBV7-6 and J is TRBJ2-2; the D gene is possibly TRBD2 (5 bases). In DNA, the CDR3 is TGTGCCAGCAGCTTAGGCGCGACTGGGAGCACCGGGGAGCTGTTTTTT. Its protein product is CASSLGATGSTGELFF.